One and the same sample provided the 27 T cell receptor beta chains below, sequenced in a study of OX40 agonist ivuxolimab in advanced cancers. Sequencing was performed with immunoSEQ multiplex PCR; in TCRdb, only in-frame clones are kept and a portion is missing. The data contain tens of thousands of clones, 75% to 95% of them singletons. The sample was CD4+ or CD8+ T cells sorted from blood, taken in a trial of the OX40 agonist ivuxolimab. These receptors all come from an adult with an advanced solid tumor such as melanoma, head and neck, liver or kidney cancer.

V is TRBV18 and J is TRBJ2-1; 8 positions match TRBD1. Per the germline V gene, CDR1 is KGHSH and CDR2 is LQKENI. This CDR3 spans 16 amino acids. With 0 bases clipped from V and 6 bases from J, the junction kept 7 bases outside the gene matches. The CDR3 protein is CASSPPRQGWGNEQFF. The CDR3 DNA sequence: TGTGCCAGCTCACCACCTAGACAGGGGTGGGGCAATGAGCAGTTCTTC. The variable domain in full, with the rest retrieved from reference TRBV18 and TRBJ2-1, is NAGVMQNPRHLVRRRGQEARLRCSPMKGHSHVYWYRQLPEEGLKFMVYLQKENIIDESGMPKERFSAEFPKEGPSILRIQQVVRGDSAAYFCASSPPRQGWGNEQFFGPGTRLTVL.

This chain connects TRBV7-2 to TRBJ2-5; the D gene could be TRBD1 or TRBD2 (7 bases each). There are 15 residues in the CDR3. Germline V gene data show CDR1 as SGHTA and CDR2 as FQGNSA. Deletions cut 3 bases from V and 4 bases from J, with 15 bases between. CDR3 sequence (DNA): TGTGCCAGCAGCTTTAGCAGGGGGGGTGGAGAGACCCAGTACTTC. Its translation: CASSFSRGGGETQYF.

This clone was observed a few times. The chain has TRBV4-1 and TRBJ2-5, with D possibly being TRBD2 (6 bases). The CDR3 spans 14 residues. The germline V gene has CDR1 MGHRA and CDR2 YSYEKL. V shed 2 bases and J shed 0 bases, with 7 bases lying between them. The CDR3 sequence: CASSQSGYQETQYF. Written as DNA, the CDR3 is TGCGCCAGCAGCCAAAGCGGGTACCAAGAGACCCAGTACTTC.

This chain connects TRBV10-1 to TRBJ2-1, with TRBD1 matching over 9 bases. V lost 6 bases to trimming and J lost 5 bases; unmatched junction nucleotides: 14. Germline loops: CDR1 WNHNN, CDR2 SYGVQD (reference sequence). This CDR3 contains 17 residues. CDR3: CASSPGQGVQGDNEQFF. CDR3 DNA: TGCGCCAGCAGCCCGGGACAGGGAGTACAAGGCGACAATGAGCAGTTCTTC.

This clone appeared once. The chain carries TRBV5-6 and TRBJ1-6, with TRBD1 identical over 10 bases. This CDR3 comprises 17 residues. Germline V CDR1 and CDR2: SGHDT, YYEEEE. The ends lost 2 bases at V and 6 bases at J; junction bases unmatched: 8. The CDR3 loop is CASSLPGTGASNSPLHF. The CDR3 DNA follows: TGTGCCAGCAGCTTACCCGGGACAGGGGCGAGTAATTCACCCCTCCACTTT.

V and J are TRBV6-1 and TRBJ2-3; D may be TRBD1 (5 bases). The CDR3 totals 13 residues. Trimming pared 6 bases from V and 0 bases from J, leaving 7 bases between. From germline, CDR1 is MNHNS and CDR2 SASEGT. The CDR3 sequence: CASRGRSTDTQYF. Here the CDR3 DNA reads TGTGCCAGCAGGGGGCGGAGCACAGATACGCAGTATTTT.

This sequence joins TRBV12-2 and TRBJ1-1. TRBV12-2 is noted as a pseudogene. CDR3 length: 13 residues. CDR3: CASRPCRATEAFF. DNA for the CDR3: TGTGCAAGTCGCCCCTGTCGGGCGACTGAAGCTTTCTTT.

The chain employs TRBV19 and TRBJ1-2; 10 nucleotides line up with TRBD1. CDR1 is LNHDA and CDR2 is SQIVND in the germline V gene (reference sequence). This CDR3 region has 15 residues. V gave up 4 bases and J gave up 2 bases; unmatched junction bases: 4. DNA for the CDR3: TGTGCCAGTAGTAAGGAGACAGGGGGCAACTATGGCTACACCTTC. Protein product: CASSKETGGNYGYTF.

The chain uses TRBV6-1 and TRBJ2-2; the match to TRBD2 covers 8 bases. Germline CDR1 is MNHNS and CDR2 is SASEGT. This CDR3 is 15 amino acids long. With 7 bases clipped from V and 2 bases from J, the junction kept 6 bases outside the gene matches. The chain's CDR3 is CASKREMVNTGELFF. CDR3 DNA: TGTGCCAGCAAGCGGGAGATGGTAAACACCGGGGAGCTGTTTTTT.

The chain carries TRBV2 and TRBJ1-1; 7 bases agree with TRBD1. The CDR3 sequence is 14 residues long. Trimming took 7 bases from V and 5 from J; bases not matched to a gene: 10. In germline, CDR1 is SNHLY, CDR2 FYNNEI. The CDR3 reads CASIGSDRKTEAFF. As DNA, the CDR3 is TGTGCCAGCATAGGCTCGGACAGGAAGACTGAAGCTTTCTTT.

This chain joins TRBV9 and TRBJ2-5; 7 bases line up with TRBD1. The length of the CDR3 is 16 residues. The J segment lost 1 base and the V segment lost 0 bases, leaving 6 bases of the junction unmatched. Germline CDR1 is SGDLS and CDR2 is YYNGEE. CDR3: CASSVATGQSQETQYF. CDR3 DNA sequence: TGTGCCAGCAGCGTAGCTACGGGACAGTCCCAAGAGACCCAGTACTTC.

The chain links TRBV27 to TRBJ2-3; TRBD2 agrees at 7 bases. Germline CDR1 and CDR2: MNHEY and SMNVEV (reference sequence). The CDR3 spans 14 residues. Germline trimming cut 2 bases from V and 4 bases from J; bases unmatched to any gene: 3. CDR3 loop: CASSLRGEADTQYF. As DNA, the CDR3 is TGTGCCAGCAGTTTACGGGGGGAGGCAGATACGCAGTATTTT.

This clone came up once. V gene TRBV7-9 combines with J gene TRBJ1-1, with 7 bases aligning to TRBD1. J lost 1 base, V lost 1 base, and 3 bases had no gene match. There are 15 residues in the CDR3. Germline values: CDR1 SEHNR, CDR2 FQNEAQ (reference sequence). The CDR3 bases are TGTGCCAGCAGCTTAGAGGACAGGACGAACACTGAAGCTTTCTTT. Its protein is CASSLEDRTNTEAFF.

V gene TRBV28 combines with J gene TRBJ1-2, with 10 bases fitting TRBD1. The V and J ends lost 6 bases and 6 bases, in that order; junction bases with no gene match: 16. This CDR3 comprises 17 residues. Per the germline V gene, CDR1 is MDHEN and CDR2 is SYDVKM. The CDR3 spells CASSNSRQGATRDGYTF. For the CDR3, the DNA is TGTGCCAGCAGCAACTCAAGACAGGGGGCGACCCGAGATGGCTACACCTTC.

The chain uses TRBV5-1 and TRBJ2-2; D is undetermined. The CDR3 is 16 residues long. V was clipped by 0 bases and J by 3 bases, with 12 bases between them. Germline V gene sequence: CDR1 SGHRS, CDR2 YFSETQ. CDR3 sequence: CASSLGVTSYTGELFF. CDR3 in DNA: TGCGCCAGCAGCTTGGGCGTTACCTCGTACACCGGGGAGCTGTTTTTT.

Of note for this clone: The junction does not match germline at one end; this may be a read error. CDR3 amino acids: CASSPRDRGVNVF. DNA for the CDR3: TGTGCCAGCTCACCGCGGGACAGGGGGGTGAACGTGTTC. The rearrangement joins TRBV18 to TRBJ1-2; 11 nucleotides align to TRBD1. Germline loops: CDR1 KGHSH, CDR2 LQKENI. There are 13 residues in the CDR3.

The chain combines TRBV5-1 with TRBJ2-1, with D perhaps TRBD2 (5 bases). The V end was cut by 0 bases, the J end by 6 bases, with 16 bases between. Germline-derived CDR1 and CDR2 are SGHRS and YFSETQ. This CDR3 is 16 amino acids long. CDR3 DNA: TGCGCCAGCAGCTTGGTGGGTTCCGCGGGCCGCAATGAGCAGTTCTTC. Its translation: CASSLVGSAGRNEQFF. Full variable domain (missing parts from reference TRBV5-1 and TRBJ2-1): KAGVTQTPRYLIKTRGQQVTLSCSPISGHRSVSWYQQTPGQGLQFLFEYFSETQRNKGNFPGRFSGRQFSNSRSEMNVSTLELGDSALYLCASSLVGSAGRNEQFFGPGTRLTVL.

About this clone itself: Relative to the germline gene, one junction end is altered; a read error may explain this. Other nucleotide sequences from this sample produce the same CDR3. This sequence joins TRBV18 and TRBJ1-1; tentatively, D is TRBD1 (5 bases). Germline V gives CDR1 KGHSH, CDR2 LQKENI. The CDR3 extends over 13 amino acids. CDR3 amino acids: CASSPMSDTEAFF. The CDR3 nucleotides read TGTGCCAGCTCACCAATGTCGGACACTGAAGCTTTTTTT.

The chain carries TRBV5-1 and TRBJ1-1, with a possible D match to TRBD1 (5 bases). Germline loops: CDR1 SGHRS, CDR2 YFSETQ. V was pared by 0 bases and J by 4 bases, with 7 bases between. The CDR3 covers 13 residues. CDR3 amino acids: CASSLDGATEAFF. The CDR3 DNA sequence: TGCGCCAGCAGCTTGGACGGGGCCACTGAAGCTTTCTTT.

The chain uses TRBV5-1 and TRBJ1-1, with 12 bases lining up with TRBD1. This CDR3 comprises 16 residues. The V gene's germline CDR1 is SGHRS and CDR2 YFSETQ. Trimming removed 6 bases from V and 4 bases from J; junction bases left unmatched: 10. DNA of the CDR3: TGCGCCAGCAACGGGGACAGGGGGCAGGTGGGCACTGAAGCTTTCTTT. It is translated as CASNGDRGQVGTEAFF.

The V gene is TRBV28, the J gene TRBJ2-7, with 8 bases aligning to TRBD1. The junction had 6 bases not matched to a gene; V was cut back by 6 bases and J by 2 bases. This CDR3 has 14 amino acids. Germline lookup yields CDR1 MDHEN and CDR2 SYDVKM. CDR3 protein: CASRGGQAAYEQYF. DNA of the CDR3: TGTGCCAGCAGGGGGGGACAGGCAGCCTACGAGCAGTACTTC.

This clone was found once. CDR3 amino acids: CASSLVSSRVGTEAFF. CDR3 nucleotides: TGTGCCAGCAGCTTGGTCTCTTCCAGGGTGGGGACTGAAGCTTTCTTT. This chain connects TRBV5-4 to TRBJ1-1; D is perhaps TRBD1 (5 bases). Germline loops: CDR1 SGHNT, CDR2 YYREEE (reference sequence). V was cut by 0 bases and J by 5 bases, with 17 bases left in between. The CDR3 length is 16 residues. Using reference TRBV5-4 and TRBJ1-1 for the parts outside the CDR3, the full variable domain is ETGVTQSPTHLIKTRGQQVTLRCSSQSGHNTVSWYQQALGQGPQFIFQYYREEENGRGNFPPRFSGLQFPNYSSELNVNALELDDSALYLCASSLVSSRVGTEAFFGQGTRLTVV.

This chain uses TRBV2 with TRBJ2-2; a possible D gene is TRBD1 (6 bases). Germline V gives CDR1 SNHLY, CDR2 FYNNEI. Trimming pared 4 bases from V and 5 bases from J, leaving 17 bases between. The CDR3 runs to 16 residues. CDR3 in DNA: TGTGCCAGCAGTGTTAACCGGGACATTAGAACCGGGGAGCTGTTTTTT. As protein: CASSVNRDIRTGELFF.

The gene calls are TRBV6-5 and TRBJ2-6, with D unclear. Trimming removed 0 bases from V and 0 bases from J, with 6 bases in between. In germline, CDR1 is MNHEY, CDR2 SVGAGI. This CDR3 comprises 16 residues. This chain's CDR3 is CASSYSAPSGANVLTF. CDR3 DNA sequence: TGTGCCAGCAGTTACTCGGCACCCTCTGGGGCCAACGTCCTGACTTTC.

CDR3 DNA sequence: TGTGCCAGTAGTACCGAACACCAAGAGACCCAGTACTTC. Protein product: CASSTEHQETQYF. The chain is built from TRBV19 and TRBJ2-5, with D unresolved. CDR3 length: 13 residues. From germline, CDR1 is LNHDA and CDR2 SQIVND (reference sequence). Trimming shortened V by 4 bases and J by 0 bases, and 6 bases separated the two germline ends.

This chain uses TRBV20-1 with TRBJ1-2, with 7 bases aligning to TRBD1. The CDR3 contains 10 residues. Germline CDR1 and CDR2: DFQATT and SNEGSKA (reference sequence). The trim removed 6 bases at V and 13 bases at J, leaving 8 bases unmatched. As DNA, the CDR3 is TGCAGTGCGGGGGACAGACCTCTCACCTTC. Encoded protein: CSAGDRPLTF.

The chain uses TRBV5-1 and TRBJ2-3; possibly TRBD2 for D (7 bases). This CDR3 is 13 amino acids long. V was cut by 4 bases and J by 7 bases, with 13 bases left in between. Germline CDR1 and CDR2: SGHRS and YFSETQ. The CDR3 nucleotides read TGCGCCAGCAGCCTGGGGGGGCTAAATACGCAGTATTTT. Translation: CASSLGGLNTQYF.